This record looks at one TCR beta chain sequence and its context. Its antigen remains unidentified. The entry originates in a study of blood T cells in healthy people across ages. Broader study findings: Diversity was higher, and naive CD4+ cells more numerous, in long-lived donors than in aged donors.

The CDR3 has 15 amino acids. Germline assignment: CDR1 SGHRS and CDR2 YFSETQ. Per sample, a minimum of 6 million PBMCs were isolated. A J-beta primer mix and a sample-barcoded 5' primer were used in a second PCR of roughly 6 to 11 cycles. Each CDR3 protein is one row after TCRdb ran MiXCR on the 5' RACE reads. Of about 1.4 million distinct CDR3 sequences listed, approximately 59% are singletons. The sequence was collected from a man between 18 and 35 years old in good health. Material for sequencing was blood. The rearrangement links TRBV5-1 to TRBJ2-4; 11 bases match TRBD2. The end of the DNA aligns better with TRBJ2-7, so the J call may be wrong. The CDR3 DNA reads as TGCGCCAGCAGCTTTGAAGGGACTAGCGGCTACGAGCAGTACTTC. This gives the protein CASSFEGTSGYEQYF.